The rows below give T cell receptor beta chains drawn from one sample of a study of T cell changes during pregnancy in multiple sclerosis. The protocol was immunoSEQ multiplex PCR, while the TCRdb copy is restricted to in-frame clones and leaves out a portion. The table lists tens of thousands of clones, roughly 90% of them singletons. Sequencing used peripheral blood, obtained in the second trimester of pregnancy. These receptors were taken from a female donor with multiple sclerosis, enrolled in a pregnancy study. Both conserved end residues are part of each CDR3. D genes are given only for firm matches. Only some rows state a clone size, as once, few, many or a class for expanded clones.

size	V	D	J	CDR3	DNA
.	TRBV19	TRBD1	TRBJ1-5	CASSRRQGANSNQPQHF	TGTGCCAGTAGTCGACGACAGGGGGCAAATAGCAATCAGCCCCAGCATTTT
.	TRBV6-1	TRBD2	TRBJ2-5	CASSNSGGPKTQYF	TGTGCCAGCAGTAATAGCGGGGGGCCGAAGACCCAGTACTTC
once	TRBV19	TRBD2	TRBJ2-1	CASSKKGLEGDEQFF	TGTGCCAGTAGTAAGAAGGGACTAGAGGGGGATGAGCAGTTCTTC
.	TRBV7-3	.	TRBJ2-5	CASSPGEGRETQYF	TGTGCCAGCAGCCCCGGGGAAGGGCGAGAGACCCAGTACTTC
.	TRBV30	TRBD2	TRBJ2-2	CAWTRGGIGTGELFF	TGTGCCTGGACGCGGGGGGGGATAGGCACCGGGGAGCTGTTTTTT
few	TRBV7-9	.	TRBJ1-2	CASSLDGYGYTF	TGTGCCAGCAGCTTAGACGGGTATGGCTACACCTTC
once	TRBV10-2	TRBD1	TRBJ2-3	CASRTGSDTQYF	TGCGCCAGCAGGACAGGGTCCGATACGCAGTATTTT
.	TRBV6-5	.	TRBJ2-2	CASSYGGTVTGELFF	TGTGCCAGCAGTTACGGGGGCACCGTCACCGGGGAGCTGTTTTTT
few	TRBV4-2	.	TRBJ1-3	CASSQTGSGNTIYF	TGTGCCAGCAGCCAAACAGGGTCTGGAAACACCATATATTTT
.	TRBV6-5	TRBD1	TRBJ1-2	CASRPDRAYGYTF	TGTGCCAGCAGACCAGACAGGGCCTATGGCTACACCTTC
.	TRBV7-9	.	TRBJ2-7	CASSQTGLVVEQYF	TGTGCCAGCAGCCAAACCGGACTCGTTGTAGAGCAGTACTTC
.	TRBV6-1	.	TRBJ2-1	CASCPATRVIAEQFF	TGTGCCAGCTGTCCCGCGACTAGGGTTATAGCTGAGCAGTTCTTC
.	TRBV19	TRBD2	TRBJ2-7	CASRPSGTGYEQYF	TGTGCCAGTCGACCCAGCGGGACGGGCTACGAGCAGTACTTC
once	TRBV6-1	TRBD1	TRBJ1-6	CASSVRGGQGAPLHF	TGTGCCAGCAGTGTCCGCGGGGGACAGGGAGCACCCCTCCACTTT
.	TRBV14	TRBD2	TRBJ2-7	CASSQGLAGSYEQYF	TGTGCCAGCAGCCAGGGACTAGCGGGGTCCTACGAGCAGTACTTC
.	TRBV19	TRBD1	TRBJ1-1	CASNRGRNTEAFF	TGTGCCAGCAACAGGGGGCGGAACACTGAAGCTTTCTTT
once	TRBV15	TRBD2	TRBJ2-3	CATSRDRRGGFIDTQYF	TGTGCCACCAGCAGAGATCGGCGGGGGGGGTTCATCGATACGCAGTATTTT
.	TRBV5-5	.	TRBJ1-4	CASSLVGSGTTNEKLFF	TGTGCCAGCAGCTTGGTCGGCAGCGGGACGACTAATGAAAAACTGTTTTTT
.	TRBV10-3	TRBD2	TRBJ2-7	CAISEMGGGHFFTYEQYF	TGTGCCATCAGTGAGATGGGCGGGGGGCACTTTTTTACCTACGAGCAGTACTTC
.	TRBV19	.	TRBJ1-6	CASSIGTRVSSSPLHF	TGTGCCAGTAGTATCGGGACAAGGGTGTCGAGTTCACCCCTCCACTTT
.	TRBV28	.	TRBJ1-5	CASSITRGEVGSNQPQHF	TGTGCCAGCAGTATTACCCGGGGGGAGGTTGGGAGCAATCAGCCCCAGCATTTT
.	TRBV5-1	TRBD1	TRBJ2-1	CASREGTGLFDEQFF	TGCGCCAGCAGGGAAGGGACAGGGCTTTTCGATGAGCAGTTCTTC
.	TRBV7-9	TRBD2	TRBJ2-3	CASSRLAGVETDTQYF	TGTGCCAGCAGCCGACTAGCGGGAGTGGAAACAGATACGCAGTATTTT
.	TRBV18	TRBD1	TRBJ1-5	CASSPYTGGNQPQHF	TGTGCCAGCTCACCATACACAGGGGGCAATCAGCCCCAGCATTTT